This T cell receptor (beta chain) was recorded in a study of Ad26.COV2.S vaccination and SARS-CoV-2 variants (dated by TCRdb to the early 2020s). For the wider study: TCRbeta repertoire sequencing served as the tool for gauging how specific and how broad the SARS-CoV-2-reactive T cell receptors were following Ad26.COV2.S vaccination. The TCR-sequenced set comprised about 32 samples: approximately 19 Ad26.COV2.S vaccine recipients, 5 placebo recipients and 8 SARS-CoV-2 convalescent individuals.

As regards this clone: Its cognate antigen has yet to be identified. No per-base quality is available; no much larger clone lies one base away.

The immunoSEQ Assay was the method used to sequence TCRbeta CDR3 regions. After extraction, genomic DNA underwent amplification by bias-controlled multiplex PCR, followed by high-throughput sequencing. From the authors' description of their analysis: To quantify the absolute abundance of each unique TCRbeta CDR3 region, sequences were collapsed and filtered. T cell fraction was estimated by normalization of TCRbeta template counts to usable DNA, with usable DNA being measured through amplification of reference genes present in all nucleated cells. Repertoire TCRs were annotated as SARS-CoV-2-specific when V gene, CDR3 amino acid sequence and J gene were exactly matched to a known reactive TCR set. The reference SARS-CoV-2 TCR set came from MIRA and was filtered for enrichment in COVID-19-positive ImmuneCODE repertoires, removing public or cross-reactive TCRs. Based on the MIRA antigens, annotated TCRs were further analysed at the level of specific ORF or position within ORF. Depth was the summed frequency of annotated unique rearrangements, while breadth was defined as annotated unique rearrangements over total unique productive rearrangements. Two-sided Wilcoxon rank-sum tests were used to compare TCR breadth between groups. In its TCRdb copy, this immuneACCESS table keeps in-frame sequences only and misses some clones. Where compared with another copy, unresolved V genes explain less than half of these, and the others have no known cause. V and J calls and clone size follow that table, whereas D and trimming were derived from the DNA. Here the sample has about 98,000 clones; around 81% occur a single time. In total, the top ten clones hold approximately 15% of the sample.

The time point label, as the study defines it: individuals recovered from natural SARS-CoV-2 infection. Here is what the overall study found, with its caveats: Spike-specific TCR breadth was higher in Ad26.COV2.S recipients than in placebo recipients (P = 0.0014). Vaccine and placebo recipients had comparable non-spike TCR breadth, which fits with the vaccine containing only spike. After vaccination, substantial breadth of spike-specific CD8+ and CD4+ T cell responses was reported. According to the authors, total T cell responses may have been underestimated by the TCR breadth and depth analyses.

Its CDR3 holds 15 amino acids, cysteine through phenylalanine. Only the CDR3 portion is preserved as DNA: 45 bases, with reading frame beginning at the first base. In the germline V gene (reference sequence), CDR1 corresponds to SGHNT and CDR2 to YYREEE. V and J are truncated by 0 bases and 7 bases respectively, leaving an intervening sequence of 13 bases. The material was peripheral blood, obtained after recovery from COVID-19. The receptor's source is a human donor who had recovered from COVID-19. This receptor chain uses TRBV5-4 and TRBJ1-4; a confident D gene designation cannot be given. This receptor carries the CDR3 CASSLGYRASEKLFF. The DNA reads TGTGCCAGCAGCTTGGGGTACCGGGCGAGTGAAAAACTGTTTTTT. With all but the CDR3 taken from the reference TRBV5-4 and TRBJ1-4 genes, the full variable domain is: ETGVTQSPTHLIKTRGQQVTLRCSSQSGHNTVSWYQQALGQGPQFIFQYYREEENGRGNFPPRFSGLQFPNYSSELNVNALELDDSALYLCASSLGYRASEKLFFGSGTQLSVL.